Below are 5 T cell receptor beta chains sequenced from a single sample in a study of persistence of HIV-infected CD4 T cells. Their cognate antigens are unknown. Lysates of CMV-infected fibroblasts at around 9.8 ug/mL stimulated these cells. Memory cells lacking CD40L and CD69 with high CD45RO were sorted. This was the immunoSEQ version 4 assay in survey mode. Profiled with immunoSEQ multiplex PCR; TCRdb holds only in-frame clones, not every one. Among more than 30,000 clones listed, 82% were seen once. The sample was CD4+ T cells sorted from PBMCs after roughly 18-hour stimulation, taken from a patient who received antiretroviral therapy. The receptor set was obtained from an adult woman with HIV who was CMV-seropositive.

This clone has more than one count but fewer than ten. This chain uses TRBV14 with TRBJ2-3, with D unclear. The CDR3 has 13 residues. Germline V lookup: CDR1 SGHDN, CDR2 FVKESK. The germline V and J ends were trimmed by 6 bases and 1 base, with 8 bases remaining between them. The CDR3 nucleotides read TGTGCCAGCAGTCGTCCGGGCACAGATACGCAGTATTTT. It encodes CASSRPGTDTQYF.

The chain recombines TRBV18 with TRBJ1-4; no firm D call. CDR3 length: 14 amino acids. V dropped 2 bases and J dropped 0 bases, with 4 bases sitting between them. Germline V gives CDR1 KGHSH, CDR2 LQKENI. The CDR3 region has the DNA TGTGCCAGCTCACCAACAGCAACTAATGAAAAACTGTTTTTT. This gives the protein CASSPTATNEKLFF.

In nucleotides, the CDR3 is TGTGCCAGCAGTGAAGTTGGTAGCGGGGTCGGGGAGCTGTTTTTT. Its protein is CASSEVGSGVGELFF. This rearrangement joins TRBV2 to TRBJ2-2; 8 nucleotides match TRBD2. Germline V CDR1 and CDR2: SNHLY, FYNNEI. Trimming at V came to 1 base and at J to 7 bases, leaving 5 bases not matched to a gene. This CDR3 is 15 amino acids long.

The chain has TRBV18 and TRBJ1-5; D may be TRBD1 (5 bases). Germline V gene data show CDR1 as KGHSH and CDR2 as LQKENI. Trimming left V 5 bases short and J 9 bases short, with 23 bases between. This CDR3 has 16 residues. CDR3 DNA: TGTGCCAGCTCATCTCCCTCCGGGACCCCGGGGAGGCCCCAGCATTTT. This translates into CASSSPSGTPGRPQHF.

This clone has a handful of counts. The chain uses TRBV9 and TRBJ2-3; 11 nucleotides agree with TRBD2. J gave up 2 bases and V 0 bases, and 5 bases lay outside the gene matches. The V gene's germline CDR1 is SGDLS and CDR2 YYNGEE. The CDR3 runs 17 residues. CDR3: CASSVEPSGGLTDTQYF. CDR3 DNA sequence: TGTGCCAGCAGCGTAGAACCTAGCGGGGGGCTCACAGATACGCAGTATTTT.